What follows are 24 T cell receptor beta chains derived from one specimen sequenced in a study of blood T cell repertoires in COVID-19. TCRdb's copy holds only in-frame clones and misses some; the assay was immunoSEQ multiplex PCR. The sample has approximately 97,000 clones; about 90% are singletons. The sequenced sample was peripheral blood. These receptor sequences come from a middle-aged man with COVID-19, enrolled during active disease.

The J gene is TRBJ2-1, the V gene TRBV15, with TRBD1 matching 8 bases. The CDR3 consists of 16 residues. Germline-derived CDR1 and CDR2 are LNHNV and YYDKDF (reference sequence). Trimming removed 2 bases from V and 5 bases from J; junction bases left unmatched: 8. Written as DNA, the CDR3 is TGTGCCACCAGCAGAAGGGGCAGGGGGCTAGACAATGAGCAGTTCTTC. It yields the protein CATSRRGRGLDNEQFF. Complete variable domain (other parts from reference TRBV15 and TRBJ2-1): DAMVIQNPRYQVTQFGKPVTLSCSQTLNHNVMYWYQQKSSQAPKLLFHYYDKDFNNEADTPDNFQSRRPNTSFCFLDIRSPGLGDTAMYLCATSRRGRGLDNEQFFGPGTRLTVL.

V gene TRBV10-3 combines with J gene TRBJ1-5, with D possibly matching TRBD1 (5 bases). The ends were cut back, 0 bases at V and 1 base at J, with 10 bases in the middle. This CDR3 is built from 16 residues. The V gene's germline CDR1 is ENHRY and CDR2 SYGVKD. The CDR3: CAISESGQGSNQPQHF. In DNA form, the CDR3 reads TGTGCCATCAGTGAGTCGGGCCAGGGAAGCAATCAGCCCCAGCATTTT.

This clone was detected once. The rearrangement joins TRBV10-3 to TRBJ2-5; 10 bases agree with TRBD2. CDR1 and CDR2 from the germline V gene are ENHRY and SYGVKD. CDR3 size: 16 residues. V shed 4 bases, J shed 1 base, and the junction held 6 bases outside the gene matches. The CDR3, as DNA: TGTGCCATCAGTGGTAATAGCGGGGGGATCCAAGAGACCCAGTACTTC. Its translation is CAISGNSGGIQETQYF.

The J gene is TRBJ2-2, the V gene TRBV9; 7 bases align to TRBD1. The CDR3 consists of 15 residues. Germline V gene data show CDR1 as SGDLS and CDR2 as YYNGEE. V dropped 2 bases and J dropped 5; count of bases not matched to a gene: 6. The CDR3 nucleotides read TGTGCCAGCAGCGTTTGGGACAGCATAACCGGGGAGCTGTTTTTT. Its translation is CASSVWDSITGELFF.

V and J are TRBV3-1 (or the pseudogene TRBV3-2) and TRBJ1-5; D perhaps matches TRBD1 (5 bases). The CDR3 sequence is 14 residues long. Per the germline V gene, CDR1 is LGHDT and CDR2 is YNNKEL (reference sequence). Trimming pared 3 bases from V and 0 bases from J, leaving 6 bases between. DNA of the CDR3: TGTGCCAGCAGCCAGCAGGGTAGCAATCAGCCCCAGCATTTT. Its protein is CASSQQGSNQPQHF.

The chain recombines TRBV4-3 with TRBJ2-3; 14 nucleotides agree with TRBD2. V lost 0 bases, J lost 4 bases, and 6 bases stayed unmatched. The CDR3 has 18 residues. The germline V gene has CDR1 LGHNA and CDR2 YSLEER. The CDR3 nucleotides read TGCGCCAGCAGCCAAGATTTAGGGACTAGCGGGGGTGCAGATACGCAGTATTTT. This encodes CASSQDLGTSGGADTQYF.

The rearrangement joins TRBV25-1 to TRBJ1-6; 7 bases are a match to TRBD1. Germline V lookup: CDR1 MGHDK, CDR2 SYGVNS. This CDR3 has 14 amino acids. Unmatched junction bases numbered 9, after V lost 6 bases and J lost 10 bases. The CDR3 region is CASRKDRVGSPLHF. The CDR3 DNA reads TGTGCCAGCAGGAAAGACAGGGTCGGGTCACCCCTCCACTTT.

V and J are TRBV2 and TRBJ1-6, with D tentatively TRBD1 (5 bases). CDR1 and CDR2 (germline): SNHLY, FYNNEI. This CDR3 is built from 12 residues. Trimming took off 7 bases at V and 5 bases at J, with 6 bases between the two ends. CDR3 nucleotide sequence: TGTGCCAGCACCAGGGATAATTCACCCCTCCACTTT. This translates into CASTRDNSPLHF.

The chain carries TRBV28 and TRBJ2-7, with a tentative D call TRBD1 (6 bases). Trimming took 8 bases from V and 2 from J, leaving 25 bases between them. From germline, CDR1 is MDHEN and CDR2 SYDVKM. There are 17 residues in the CDR3. In DNA form, the CDR3 reads TGTGCCAGCTCAGTTTCTCCAGGGGCAGGGCAGGCCTACGAGCAGTACTTC. This gives the protein CASSVSPGAGQAYEQYF.

The chain carries TRBV7-2 and TRBJ2-1; D is ambiguous. Germline V CDR1 and CDR2: SGHTA, FQGNSA. V lost 4 bases and J 12 bases, leaving 13 bases between the germline ends. CDR3 length: 12 amino acids. CDR3 bases: TGTGCCAGCAGCTCCCCTCGGGTTGGGCAGTTCTTC. This encodes CASSSPRVGQFF. The whole variable domain, remainder taken from reference TRBV7-2 and TRBJ2-1, is GAGVSQSPSNKVTEKGKDVELRCDPISGHTALYWYRQSLGQGLEFLIYFQGNSAPDKSGLPSDRFSAERTGGSVSTLTIQRTQQEDSAVYLCASSSPRVGQFFGPGTRLTVL.

The V call is TRBV19, the J call TRBJ1-6, with 11 bases fitting TRBD1. CDR1 is LNHDA and CDR2 is SQIVND in the germline V gene (reference sequence). CDR3 length: 14 amino acids. The junction had 6 bases not matched to a gene; V was cut back by 3 bases and J by 14 bases. CDR3 protein: CASSILGQGAALHF. In DNA form, the CDR3 reads TGTGCCAGTAGTATCCTCGGACAGGGGGCAGCCCTCCACTTT.

The chain links TRBV5-1 to TRBJ1-1, with a tentative D call TRBD1 (5 bases). The CDR3 runs to 13 residues. Germline V gene sequence: CDR1 SGHRS, CDR2 YFSETQ. The V end was cut by 4 bases, the J end by 4 bases, with 11 bases between. In DNA form, the CDR3 reads TGCGCCAGCAGCCCGATCGGGGGCACTGAAGCTTTCTTT. Translating gives CASSPIGGTEAFF.

The chain uses TRBV20-1 and TRBJ2-7; possibly TRBD1 for D (5 bases). Trimming removed 5 bases from V and 5 bases from J, with 10 bases in between. Looked up from germline, CDR1 is DFQATT and CDR2 is SNEGSKA (reference sequence). This CDR3 comprises 11 residues. CDR3 coding DNA: TGCAGTGCTCCTGAAGGGGACGAGCAGTACTTC. Its translation is CSAPEGDEQYF.

This clone was counted once. The rearrangement uses TRBV4-1 and TRBJ2-2; no clear D gene. Trimming left V 0 bases short and J 6 bases short, with 5 bases between. This CDR3 is 13 amino acids long. Germline V lookup: CDR1 MGHRA, CDR2 YSYEKL. This CDR3 is CASSQDIPGELFF. The CDR3 DNA is TGCGCCAGCAGCCAAGATATCCCCGGGGAGCTGTTTTTT.

The chain couples TRBV6-2 or TRBV6-3 to TRBJ2-2, with TRBD2 identical over 10 bases. After removal of 2 bases from V and 2 bases from J, the junction contained 5 bases not matched to a gene. CDR3 length: 17 residues. CDR1 MNHEY and CDR2 SVGEGT come from the germline V gene. Here the CDR3 DNA reads TGTGCCAGCAGTTACGCTCTAGCGGGGGTTAACACCGGGGAGCTGTTTTTT. Its protein is CASSYALAGVNTGELFF.

This clone was observed once. The chain links TRBV4-1 to TRBJ2-2; 7 bases match TRBD1. J lost 1 base, V lost 5 bases, and 4 bases had no gene match. This CDR3 has 15 residues. Germline V lookup: CDR1 MGHRA, CDR2 YSYEKL. This CDR3 is CASSSRTGNTGELFF. CDR3 bases: TGCGCCAGCAGCTCTCGGACAGGGAACACCGGGGAGCTGTTTTTT.

This clone occurred a few times. The same CDR3 is also encoded by other DNA sequences in this sample. This chain connects TRBV5-1 to TRBJ1-4; the D is unclear. Trimming pared 0 bases from V and 0 bases from J, leaving 6 bases between. Germline V gene sequence: CDR1 SGHRS, CDR2 YFSETQ. The length of the CDR3 is 15 residues. The CDR3 coding sequence is TGCGCCAGCAGCTTGGCCCGTGCAACTAATGAAAAACTGTTTTTT. This codes for CASSLARATNEKLFF. The full variable domain, its missing parts supplied by reference TRBV5-1 and TRBJ1-4, is KAGVTQTPRYLIKTRGQQVTLSCSPISGHRSVSWYQQTPGQGLQFLFEYFSETQRNKGNFPGRFSGRQFSNSRSEMNVSTLELGDSALYLCASSLARATNEKLFFGSGTQLSVL.

The V gene is TRBV28, the J gene TRBJ1-3; 9 bases align to TRBD1. Trimming removed 5 bases from V and 16 bases from J; junction bases left unmatched: 9. Germline V CDR1 and CDR2: MDHEN, SYDVKM. The CDR3 length is 12 residues. DNA of the CDR3: TGTGCCAGCAGTCGTCCCGGGACAGGGTCCTATTTT. It yields the protein CASSRPGTGSYF.

The chain carries TRBV6-5 and TRBJ1-6; D is ambiguous. V gave up 5 bases and J gave up 12 bases, with 11 bases separating them. The CDR3 runs 12 residues. Germline V CDR1 and CDR2: MNHEY, SVGAGI. This chain's CDR3 is CASSQPREPLHF. Written as DNA, the CDR3 is TGTGCCAGCAGTCAGCCTCGGGAACCCCTCCACTTT.

J is TRBJ1-2 and V is TRBV18; 8 bases are shared with TRBD1. CDR1 and CDR2 from the germline V gene are KGHSH and LQKENI. Unmatched junction bases numbered 7, after V lost 3 bases and J lost 4 bases. The CDR3 runs 15 residues. CDR3 in amino acids: CASSPTRGPGYGYTF. CDR3 coding DNA: TGTGCCAGCTCACCCACCAGGGGGCCTGGCTATGGCTACACCTTC.

This sequence joins TRBV19 and TRBJ2-7, with 9 bases fitting TRBD1. Germline CDR1 and CDR2: LNHDA and SQIVND (reference sequence). J was trimmed by 6 bases and V by 2 bases; bases with no gene match: 8. This CDR3 has 15 amino acids. The CDR3: CASSITGTGISEQYF. The CDR3 coding sequence is TGTGCCAGTAGTATAACCGGGACAGGGATCTCCGAGCAGTACTTC. The whole variable domain, filled in from reference TRBV19 and TRBJ2-7, reads DGGITQSPKYLFRKEGQNVTLSCEQNLNHDAMYWYRQDPGQGLRLIYYSQIVNDFQKGDIAEGYSVSREKKESFPLTVTSAQKNPTAFYLCASSITGTGISEQYFGPGTRLTVT.

The V call is TRBV19, the J call TRBJ1-4; 7 bases are shared with TRBD1. CDR3 length: 16 residues. In germline, CDR1 is LNHDA, CDR2 SQIVND (reference sequence). J gave up 5 bases and V 6 bases, and 12 bases lay outside the gene matches. CDR3 sequence: CASSSGGGQHNEKLFF. As DNA, the CDR3 is TGTGCCAGTAGCTCCGGGGGGGGACAGCACAATGAAAAACTGTTTTTT. The variable domain in full, completed from reference TRBV19 and TRBJ1-4, reads DGGITQSPKYLFRKEGQNVTLSCEQNLNHDAMYWYRQDPGQGLRLIYYSQIVNDFQKGDIAEGYSVSREKKESFPLTVTSAQKNPTAFYLCASSSGGGQHNEKLFFGSGTQLSVL.

The chain couples TRBV11-3 to TRBJ2-1, with 12 positions matching TRBD1. This CDR3 region has 14 residues. Germline V CDR1 and CDR2: SGHNT, YENEEA. V was pared by 5 bases and J by 9 bases, with 5 bases of the junction left unmatched. In nucleotides, the CDR3 is TGTGCCAGCAGCGCGGGACAGGGGGCGGGTGAGCAGTTCTTC. This gives the protein CASSAGQGAGEQFF.

The chain recombines TRBV15 with TRBJ1-5, with D maybe TRBD1 (5 bases). Germline V gene sequence: CDR1 LNHNV, CDR2 YYDKDF (reference sequence). Between the trimmed V and J ends, which lost 0 bases and 6 bases, there was a span of 18 bases. The CDR3 is made up of 17 amino acids. The CDR3 region has the DNA TGTGCCACCAGCAGAGATCGGCTGGCGGGGGTCGGTCAGCCCCAGCATTTT. As protein: CATSRDRLAGVGQPQHF. Full variable domain (outside the CDR3, taken from reference TRBV15 and TRBJ1-5): DAMVIQNPRYQVTQFGKPVTLSCSQTLNHNVMYWYQQKSSQAPKLLFHYYDKDFNNEADTPDNFQSRRPNTSFCFLDIRSPGLGDTAMYLCATSRDRLAGVGQPQHFGDGTRLSIL.